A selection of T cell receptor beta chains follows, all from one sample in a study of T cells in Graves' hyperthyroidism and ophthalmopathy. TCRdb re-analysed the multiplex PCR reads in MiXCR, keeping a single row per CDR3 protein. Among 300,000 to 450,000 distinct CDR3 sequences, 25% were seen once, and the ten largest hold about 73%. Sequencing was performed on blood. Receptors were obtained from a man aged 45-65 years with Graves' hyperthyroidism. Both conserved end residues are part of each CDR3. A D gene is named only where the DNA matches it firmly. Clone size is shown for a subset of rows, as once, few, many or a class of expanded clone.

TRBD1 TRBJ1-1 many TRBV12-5 TGTGCTAGTGGGGGACAGGGAGTTCAAGCTTTCTTT CASGGQGVQAFF
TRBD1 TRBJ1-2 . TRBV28 TGTGCCAGCAGCCTGAAGGGACAGGGGTTAGACTATGGCTACACCTTC CASSLKGQGLDYGYTF
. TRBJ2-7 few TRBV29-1 TGCAGCGTTGTAGAAGCGGGCGAGCAGTACTTC CSVVEAGEQYF
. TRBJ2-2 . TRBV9 TGTGCCAGCAGCGTAGGGGGGCGGACCGGGGAGCTGTTTTTT CASSVGGRTGELFF
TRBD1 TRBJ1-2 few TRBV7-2 TGTGCCAGCAGCGTCCAGGGGGTGGGATACTATGGCTACACCTTC CASSVQGVGYYGYTF
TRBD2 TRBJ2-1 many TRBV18 TGTGCCAGCTCACCAGGACTAGCGGGCCTAAATGAGCAGTTCTTC CASSPGLAGLNEQFF
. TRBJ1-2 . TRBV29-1 TGCAGCGTCCCGGGTAGCAGGGTCGTCTATGGCTACACCTTC CSVPGSRVVYGYTF
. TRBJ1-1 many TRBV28 TGTGCCAGCAGGAAAATTCGGGCAGGAATGAACACTGAAGCTTTCTTT CASRKIRAGMNTEAFF
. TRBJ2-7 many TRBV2 TGTGCCAGCAGCGAACAGGGTTACGAGCAGTACTTC CASSEQGYEQYF
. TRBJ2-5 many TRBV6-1 TGTGCCAGCGAATGGCGCTTAGCTTCCCAAGAGACCCAGTACTTC CASEWRLASQETQYF
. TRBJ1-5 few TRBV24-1 TGTGCCACCAGTGATTCCAGGGATTTCCAGCCCCAGCATTTT CATSDSRDFQPQHF
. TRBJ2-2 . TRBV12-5 TGTGCTAGTGGCCTGGGCGAAGGCACCGGGGAGCTGTTTTTT CASGLGEGTGELFF
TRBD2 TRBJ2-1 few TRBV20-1 TGCAGTGCTAGCGGGGTACTAGCGGGGGGGAGCTCCTACAATGAGCAGTTCTTC CSASGVLAGGSSYNEQFF
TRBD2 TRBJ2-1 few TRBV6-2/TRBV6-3 TGTGCCAGCAGTGGATTGCTAGCGGACTCCTACAATGAGCAGTTCTTC CASSGLLADSYNEQFF
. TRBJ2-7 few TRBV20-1 TGCAGTGCTAGCAGGGGAATTGGATACGAGCAGTACTTC CSASRGIGYEQYF
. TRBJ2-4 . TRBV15 TGTGCCACCAGCAGAGATTCGGGGGCGGGAAACATTCAGTACTTC CATSRDSGAGNIQYF
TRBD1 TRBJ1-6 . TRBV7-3 TGTGCCAGCAGCTCTTATCCGGGACAGAATCCACCCCTCCACTTT CASSSYPGQNPPLHF
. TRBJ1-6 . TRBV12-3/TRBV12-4 TGTGCCAGCAGTGATACAGGGAATTCACCCCTCCACTTT CASSDTGNSPLHF
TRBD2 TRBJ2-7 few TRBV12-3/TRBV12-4 TGTGCCAGCAGTTTGGTGAGGGCTAGCGGGGGCTACGAGCAGTACTTC CASSLVRASGGYEQYF
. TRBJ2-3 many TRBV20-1 TGCAGTGTTTGGCCGACCCTGGCGGCCACAGATACGCAGTATTTT CSVWPTLAATDTQYF
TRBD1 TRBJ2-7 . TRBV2 TGTGCCAGCAACGGTGGGGGGACAGGGGGCCTTGGCGAGCAGTACTTC CASNGGGTGGLGEQYF
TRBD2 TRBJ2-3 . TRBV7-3 TGTGCCAGCAGCCCCCGACTAGCGGGTACAGATACGCAGTATTTT CASSPRLAGTDTQYF
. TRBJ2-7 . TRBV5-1 TGCGCCAGCAGCTTGGGGGGGGCAGCTTCCTACGAGCAGTACTTC CASSLGGAASYEQYF
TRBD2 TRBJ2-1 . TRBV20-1 TGCAGTGCTAGAGATCCGGGAGGGAACTACAATGAGCAGTTCTTC CSARDPGGNYNEQFF
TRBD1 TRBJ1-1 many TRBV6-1 TGTGCCAGCACCCCGAGGGGGCGGTCCACTGAAGCTTTCTTT CASTPRGRSTEAFF
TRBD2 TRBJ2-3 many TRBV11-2 TGTGCCAGCGGATGGACTAGCGACACAGATACGCAGTATTTT CASGWTSDTDTQYF
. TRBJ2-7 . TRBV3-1 TGTGCCAGCAGCCAAACTGGAACAGGGCCCCCCTACGAGCAGTACTTC CASSQTGTGPPYEQYF
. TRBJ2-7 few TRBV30 TGTGCCTGGTTAACTAGCTACGAGCAGTACTTC CAWLTSYEQYF
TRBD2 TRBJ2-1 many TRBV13 TGTGCCACCGGGACTAGCGGTACCAATGAGCAGTTCTTC CATGTSGTNEQFF
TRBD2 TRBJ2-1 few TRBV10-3 TGTGCCATCAGTGACATTTTAGCGGGAGTGGGCAATGAGCAGTTCTTC CAISDILAGVGNEQFF
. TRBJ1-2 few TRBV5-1 TGCGCCAGCAGCTCGGGGGAATATGGCTACACCTTC CASSSGEYGYTF
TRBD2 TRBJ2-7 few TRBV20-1 TGCAGTGCGCCTACCGGGACTAGAGTCTACGAGCAGTACTTC CSAPTGTRVYEQYF
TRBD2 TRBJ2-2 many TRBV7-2 TGTGCCAGCAGCTTAGTTAGCGGGAGGGCCACCGGGGAGCTGTTTTTT CASSLVSGRATGELFF
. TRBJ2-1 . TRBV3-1 TGTGCCAGCAGAGCTACTAGCAGTGAGCAGTTCTTC CASRATSSEQFF
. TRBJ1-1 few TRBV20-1 TGCAGTGCTACTACCGGATATCGGACTGAAGCTTTCTTT CSATTGYRTEAFF
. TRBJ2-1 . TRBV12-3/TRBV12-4 TGTGCCAGCAGTTTATCCGGGCAGGGGAGCAATGAGCAGTTCTTC CASSLSGQGSNEQFF
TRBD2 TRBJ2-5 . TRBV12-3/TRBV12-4 TGTGCCAGCAGTACTACTAGCGGGAGGGCCACAGGGAGAGAGACCCAGTACTTC CASSTTSGRATGRETQYF
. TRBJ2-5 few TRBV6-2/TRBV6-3 TGTGCCAGCAGTCATGGGTCACGGGGAGAGACCCAGTACTTC CASSHGSRGETQYF
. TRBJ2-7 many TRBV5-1 TGCGCCAGCAGCCTCTTGGGGGAGCAGTACTTC CASSLLGEQYF
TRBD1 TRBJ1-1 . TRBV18 TGTGCCAGCTCACCGGGAGGGGGCGAGAACACTGAAGCCTTCTTT CASSPGGGENTEAFF
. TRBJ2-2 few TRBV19 TGTGCCAGCCTTACGAGGGACACCGGGGAGCTGTTTTTT CASLTRDTGELFF
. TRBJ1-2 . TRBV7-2 TGTGCCAGCAGCTTCCCCGCGCCCTATGGCTACACCTTC CASSFPAPYGYTF
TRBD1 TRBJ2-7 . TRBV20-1 TGCAGTGCCATGGATAGGACAGGGGTTGACTACGAGCAGTACTTC CSAMDRTGVDYEQYF
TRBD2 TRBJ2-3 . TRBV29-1 TGCAGCGTTGGAGTGGCTAGCGGCCGCACAGATACGCAGTATTTT CSVGVASGRTDTQYF
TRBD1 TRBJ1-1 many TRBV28 TGTGCCAGCAGTAGTCCGGGACAGTACACTGAAGCTTTCTTT CASSSPGQYTEAFF
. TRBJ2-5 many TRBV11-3 TGTGCCAGCAGCCCTACTCTAGAGACCCAGTACTTC CASSPTLETQYF
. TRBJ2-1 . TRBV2 TGTGCCAGCATTGGACCTATGGATGAGCAGTTCTTC CASIGPMDEQFF
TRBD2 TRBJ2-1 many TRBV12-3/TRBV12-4 TGTGCCACCGCGGGGGGGGAGGGCCGAAGTGAGCAGTTCTTC CATAGGEGRSEQFF